This TCR beta chain came from a study of OX40 agonist ivuxolimab in advanced cancers. Trimming stripped 5 bases from V and 0 bases from J, with 13 bases between. Per germline, CDR1 LNHDA and CDR2 SQIVND (reference sequence). The CDR3 has 16 amino acids. Only in-frame clones appear in the TCRdb table, and some are missing; sequencing was by immunoSEQ multiplex PCR. The sample contains some 81,000 clones, approximately 85% of which appear only once. The chain employs TRBV19 and TRBJ1-4; tentative D call: TRBD1 (6 bases). Material: CD4+ or CD8+ T cells sorted from blood, obtained in a trial of the OX40 agonist ivuxolimab. The clonotype was recovered from an adult with an advanced solid tumor such as melanoma, head and neck, liver or kidney cancer. Written as DNA, the CDR3 is TGTGCCAGTAGTGTCGGACAGTACGCAACTAATGAAAAACTGTTTTTT. It yields the protein CASSVGQYATNEKLFF. Based on the CDR3 plus reference TRBV19 and TRBJ1-4, the full variable domain is DGGITQSPKYLFRKEGQNVTLSCEQNLNHDAMYWYRQDPGQGLRLIYYSQIVNDFQKGDIAEGYSVSREKKESFPLTVTSAQKNPTAFYLCASSVGQYATNEKLFFGSGTQLSVL.